The rows below give T cell receptor beta chains drawn from one sample of a study of blood T cell repertoires in COVID-19. Clones were read by immunoSEQ multiplex PCR, and TCRdb kept only the in-frame ones, dropping some. The sample carries roughly 60,000 clones, roughly 74% recorded once. Sequenced: peripheral blood. The receptor set was obtained from a human donor in a cohort sampled during active COVID-19. The CDR3 runs from the conserved cysteine through the conserved F or W. D genes are given only for firm matches. Where a row states a size, it is once, few, many or the class of an expanded clone; other rows omit it.

D	V	size	length	J	CDR3	DNA
.	TRBV21-1	.	14	TRBJ2-5	CASSKRDREETQYF	TGTGCCAGCAGCAAAAGGGACAGGGAAGAGACCCAGTACTTC
.	TRBV11-3	.	14	TRBJ2-2	CASTLSPNTGELFF	TGTGCCAGCACCCTGAGTCCGAACACCGGGGAGCTGTTTTTT
.	TRBV9	.	15	TRBJ2-5	CASSVAGTGQETQYF	TGTGCCAGCAGCGTAGCTGGAACGGGCCAAGAGACCCAGTACTTC
TRBD2	TRBV5-4	.	16	TRBJ2-2	CASSLGGLAGTGELFF	TGTGCCAGCAGCTTGGGGGGGCTAGCGGGGACCGGGGAGCTGTTTTTT
TRBD1	TRBV2	few	15	TRBJ1-2	CASSSTLTGTYGYTF	TGTGCCAGCAGCTCTACCTTGACAGGGACCTATGGCTACACCTTC
TRBD2	TRBV14	.	16	TRBJ2-5	CASSQGQRGPQETQYF	TGTGCCAGCAGCCAAGGTCAGCGGGGTCCTCAAGAGACCCAGTACTTC
.	TRBV19	once	13	TRBJ1-4	CASSPDYGEKLFF	TGTGCCAGTAGTCCCGATTACGGTGAAAAACTGTTTTTT
.	TRBV12-3/TRBV12-4	.	13	TRBJ1-2	CASIRGQGYGYTF	TGTGCCAGCATTCGCGGCCAGGGCTATGGCTACACCTTC
TRBD1	TRBV5-1	.	18	TRBJ2-3	CASGYPDRAWVSTDTQYF	TGCGCCAGCGGCTATCCGGACAGGGCGTGGGTTAGCACAGATACGCAGTATTTT
.	TRBV19	.	14	TRBJ1-5	CASSIEGRNQPQHF	TGTGCCAGTAGTATTGAGGGCCGCAATCAGCCCCAGCATTTT
TRBD2	TRBV14	.	14	TRBJ2-7	CASSQDTASGKQYF	TGTGCCAGCAGCCAAGATACGGCTAGCGGGAAGCAGTACTTC
.	TRBV11-2	few	15	TRBJ2-5	CASRKGVVEEETQYF	TGTGCCAGCAGGAAGGGGGTTGTGGAGGAAGAGACCCAGTACTTC
.	TRBV7-2	.	17	TRBJ2-2	CASSPLSGLAWAGELFF	TGTGCCAGCAGCCCTCTCAGTGGGCTAGCGTGGGCCGGGGAGCTGTTTTTT
.	TRBV5-4	.	15	TRBJ2-1	CASSSALANYNEQFF	TGTGCCAGCAGCTCCGCTCTAGCGAACTACAATGAGCAGTTCTTC
.	TRBV7-2	.	16	TRBJ1-4	CASSLRGSPGWEKLFF	TGTGCCAGCAGCTTGCGTGGGTCGCCAGGGTGGGAAAAACTGTTTTTT
TRBD1	TRBV6-1	.	16	TRBJ1-6	CASSEIGQGGFSPLHF	TGTGCCAGCAGTGAAATTGGACAGGGAGGATTCTCACCCCTCCACTTT
.	TRBV19	.	14	TRBJ1-1	CASSIVGQGNEAFF	TGTGCCAGTAGTATAGTGGGGCAGGGGAATGAAGCTTTCTTT
.	TRBV11-3	.	13	TRBJ2-1	CASSSIVTNEQFF	TGTGCCAGCAGCTCAATAGTAACCAATGAGCAGTTCTTC
TRBD2	TRBV5-4	.	16	TRBJ2-5	CASSSGLAGVGETQYF	TGTGCCAGCAGCTCGGGACTAGCGGGAGTAGGTGAGACCCAGTACTTC
TRBD1	TRBV5-8	few	14	TRBJ2-7	CASSYRTGGYEQYF	TGTGCCAGCAGCTACCGGACAGGGGGCTACGAGCAGTACTTC
.	TRBV11-3	few	13	TRBJ2-7	CASSVGGYYEQYF	TGTGCCAGCAGCGTTGGAGGGTACTACGAGCAGTACTTC
TRBD2	TRBV28	.	13	TRBJ2-7	CASRLAGVNEQYF	TGTGCCAGCAGACTAGCGGGAGTAAACGAGCAGTACTTC
.	TRBV5-6	once	12	TRBJ1-1	CASSPGNTEAFF	TGTGCCAGCAGCCCGGGTAACACTGAAGCTTTCTTT
.	TRBV19	.	14	TRBJ2-2	CASSRTKNTGELFF	TGTGCCAGTAGTAGAACAAAGAACACCGGGGAGCTGTTTTTT
TRBD2	TRBV18	.	15	TRBJ2-1	CASSSTSGTRNEQFF	TGTGCCAGCTCGTCTACCTCCGGGACTAGAAATGAGCAGTTCTTC
.	TRBV6-5	.	12	TRBJ1-2	CASMRGNYGYTF	TGTGCCAGCATGAGGGGGAACTATGGCTACACCTTC
TRBD2	TRBV30	.	12	TRBJ2-5	CAWRGGRETQYF	TGTGCCTGGCGGGGGGGGCGAGAGACCCAGTACTTC
.	TRBV7-2	.	13	TRBJ1-4	CASSLTNRDTLFF	TGTGCCAGCAGCCTAACTAACAGGGACACTCTGTTTTTT
.	TRBV11-3	.	11	TRBJ1-1	CASSLGGGAFF	TGTGCCAGCAGCTTAGGAGGGGGAGCTTTCTTT
.	TRBV5-4	.	13	TRBJ2-5	CASSSGQQETQYF	TGTGCCAGCAGCTCAGGACAGCAAGAGACCCAGTACTTC
.	TRBV6-5	.	13	TRBJ1-2	CASSYSIAYGYTF	TGTGCCAGCAGTTACTCGATAGCCTATGGCTACACCTTC
.	TRBV5-1	.	13	TRBJ2-1	CASSLFSYNEQFF	TGCGCCAGCAGCTTGTTCAGCTACAATGAGCAGTTCTTC
TRBD1	TRBV5-4	.	13	TRBJ1-3	CATQTGGGNTIYF	TGTGCCACCCAGACAGGGGGAGGAAACACCATATATTTT